This passage covers 17 T cell receptor beta chains from one sample sequenced in a study of cytomegalovirus exposure and HLA in healthy donors. This PCR relied on a set of 60 Vbeta primers and 13 Jbeta primers. Assay used: immunoSEQ multiplex PCR; TCRdb lists only in-frame clones, some missing. The data contain about 140,000 clones, 61% of them singletons. Sequenced material: PBMCs. The receptors shown here come from a male donor in good health and CMV-seronegative.

The chain is built from TRBV7-9 and TRBJ1-2; 9 bases fit TRBD1. The CDR3 runs to 13 residues. Germline-derived CDR1 and CDR2 are SEHNR and FQNEAQ (reference sequence). The trim removed 2 bases at V and 8 bases at J, leaving 3 bases unmatched. The CDR3 region is CASSLTGGSGYTF. In DNA, the CDR3 is TGTGCCAGCAGCTTAACAGGGGGCTCAGGCTACACCTTC. The full variable domain, rest sourced from reference TRBV7-9 and TRBJ1-2, is DTGVSQNPRHKITKRGQNVTFRCDPISEHNRLYWYRQTLGQGPEFLTYFQNEAQLEKSRLLSDRFSAERPKGSFSTLEIQRTEQGDSAMYLCASSLTGGSGYTFGSGTRLTVV.

V is TRBV7-2 and J is TRBJ2-1, with 7 bases matching TRBD1. V shed 0 bases, J shed 2 bases, and the junction held 4 bases outside the gene matches. The germline gives CDR1 SGHTA, CDR2 FQGNSA. This CDR3 comprises 16 residues. This CDR3 reads CASSLALGTAYNEQFF. The CDR3 bases are TGTGCCAGCAGCTTAGCGCTTGGGACAGCCTACAATGAGCAGTTCTTC.

The chain couples TRBV30 to TRBJ1-2, with D perhaps TRBD1 (6 bases). CDR3 size: 11 residues. The germline V gene has CDR1 GTSNPN and CDR2 SVGIG (reference sequence). V lost 3 bases and J lost 7, with 9 bases in between. As DNA, the CDR3 is TGTGCCTGGAGCCCCAGGGGTGGCTACACCTTC. Its translation: CAWSPRGGYTF.

This chain connects TRBV7-9 to TRBJ2-2; no definite D call. CDR1 and CDR2 (germline): SEHNR, FQNEAQ (reference sequence). Trimming removed 5 bases from V and 7 bases from J, with 5 bases in between. The CDR3 extends over 11 amino acids. In DNA, the CDR3 is TGTGCCAGCAGCAGAGACGGGGAGCTGTTTTTT. Its protein product is CASSRDGELFF. The variable domain in full, completed from reference TRBV7-9 and TRBJ2-2, reads DTGVSQNPRHKITKRGQNVTFRCDPISEHNRLYWYRQTLGQGPEFLTYFQNEAQLEKSRLLSDRFSAERPKGSFSTLEIQRTEQGDSAMYLCASSRDGELFFGEGSRLTVL.

This clone was counted between two and nine times. The CDR3 DNA follows: TGTGCCAGCAGTCCCTCCGAGACAGGCTATGGCTACACCTTC. Translation: CASSPSETGYGYTF. The chain carries TRBV6-5 and TRBJ1-2, with TRBD1 as a possible D gene (6 bases). Germline V lookup: CDR1 MNHEY, CDR2 SVGAGI. The V and J ends lost 5 bases and 4 bases respectively, with 14 bases between them. The CDR3 has 14 residues.

This clone has only a few counts. The J gene is TRBJ1-5, the V gene TRBV6-6, with 8 bases matching TRBD1. The V gene end was trimmed by 2 bases and the J gene end by 6 bases; junction bases not matched to a gene: 9. The CDR3 extends over 16 amino acids. Germline CDR1 MNHNY, CDR2 SVGAGI (reference sequence). The CDR3 region is CASSYLRQGKGQPQHF. DNA for the CDR3: TGTGCCAGCAGTTACCTCCGACAGGGGAAGGGTCAGCCCCAGCATTTT.

Written as DNA, the CDR3 is TGCGCCAGCAGTGAGTCCGGGGGACCCACCGGGGAGCTGTTTTTT. Encoded protein: CASSESGGPTGELFF. The chain joins TRBV10-1 to TRBJ2-2; tentative D call: TRBD2 (6 bases). This CDR3 comprises 15 residues. V was clipped by 0 bases and J by 4 bases, with 9 bases between them. CDR1 and CDR2 (germline): WNHNN, SYGVQD (reference sequence).

Only one count was recorded for this clone. The rearrangement joins TRBV5-6 to TRBJ2-4; D possibly corresponds to TRBD1 (6 bases). The ends were cut back, 3 bases at V and 4 bases at J, with 11 bases in the middle. This CDR3 comprises 14 residues. CDR1 is SGHDT, CDR2 YYEEEE, per germline. The CDR3 here is CASSWRTEKNIQYF. For the CDR3, the DNA is TGTGCCAGCAGCTGGCGGACAGAGAAAAACATTCAGTACTTC. Full variable domain (outside the CDR3, taken from reference TRBV5-6 and TRBJ2-4): DAGVTQSPTHLIKTRGQQVTLRCSPKSGHDTVSWYQQALGQGPQFIFQYYEEEERQRGNFPDRFSGHQFPNYSSELNVNALLLGDSALYLCASSWRTEKNIQYFGAGTRLSVL.

The rearrangement links TRBV30 to TRBJ2-1; TRBD2 is a possible D gene (7 bases). Trimming took 0 bases from V and 9 from J, leaving 12 bases between them. CDR3 length: 13 residues. Germline values: CDR1 GTSNPN, CDR2 SVGIG (reference sequence). The CDR3 sequence is CAWSVWGGGEQFF. The CDR3 region has the DNA TGTGCCTGGAGTGTCTGGGGGGGCGGTGAGCAGTTCTTC.

This clone was found a few times. The chain couples TRBV5-6 to TRBJ2-5; 7 bases line up with TRBD2. The germline V gene encodes CDR1 SGHDT and CDR2 YYEEEE. The CDR3 is 15 amino acids. The trim removed 6 bases at V and 5 bases at J, leaving 13 bases unmatched. CDR3 in DNA: TGTGCCAGCACCCTCCGAAACCTGGGGGGGGAGACCCAGTACTTC. The encoded protein is CASTLRNLGGETQYF. Together with reference TRBV5-6 and TRBJ2-5, the CDR3 gives the full variable domain: DAGVTQSPTHLIKTRGQQVTLRCSPKSGHDTVSWYQQALGQGPQFIFQYYEEEERQRGNFPDRFSGHQFPNYSSELNVNALLLGDSALYLCASTLRNLGGETQYFGPGTRLLVL.

This clone has a single count. The chain employs TRBV5-1 and TRBJ2-3; 7 bases fit TRBD1. V lost 5 bases and J lost 4; bases outside the gene matches: 7. The germline V gene has CDR1 SGHRS and CDR2 YFSETQ. The CDR3 spans 14 residues. The CDR3 nucleotides read TGCGCCAGCAGTTTCGACAGGGTCCCAGATACGCAGTATTTT. Protein sequence: CASSFDRVPDTQYF.

For the CDR3, the DNA is TGTGCCAGCAGCCTTGGACTAGCGGGGGCCCCTGGGGCCAACGTCCTGACTTTC. Translated, it gives CASSLGLAGAPGANVLTF. V is TRBV5-4 and J is TRBJ2-6, with 13 bases matching TRBD2. CDR1 SGHNT and CDR2 YYREEE come from the germline V gene (reference sequence). CDR3 length: 18 amino acids. J lost 2 bases, V lost 4 bases, and 6 bases had no gene match.

This clone occurred a few times. V and J are TRBV7-9 and TRBJ2-5, with 8 positions matching TRBD1. V was pared by 4 bases and J by 1 base, with 2 bases of the junction left unmatched. Germline V gene sequence: CDR1 SEHNR, CDR2 FQNEAQ (reference sequence). This CDR3 has 14 amino acids. The CDR3 coding sequence is TGTGCCAGCAGCTCGACAGGGGCCCAAGAGACCCAGTACTTC. Translation gives CASSSTGAQETQYF.

The chain recombines TRBV5-1 with TRBJ1-1, with 8 bases identical to TRBD1. The junction had 9 bases not matched to a gene; V was cut back by 4 bases and J by 7 bases. The germline gives CDR1 SGHRS, CDR2 YFSETQ. The length of the CDR3 is 14 residues. The CDR3 coding sequence is TGCGCCAGCAGCCTACTGACAGGGGAGATTGAAGCTTTCTTT. Translated: CASSLLTGEIEAFF.

The chain recombines TRBV5-1 with TRBJ2-3, with TRBD2 matching 8 bases. Germline loops: CDR1 SGHRS, CDR2 YFSETQ. The CDR3 length is 16 residues. V lost 6 bases and J lost 2; bases outside the gene matches: 11. CDR3 sequence reads: CASTPPLADLTDTQYF. The DNA of the CDR3 is TGCGCCAGCACCCCCCCACTAGCGGATCTCACAGATACGCAGTATTTT.

Many counts were recorded for this clone. V usage is TRBV11-1 and J usage is TRBJ2-5; D is perhaps TRBD2 (5 bases). The CDR3 covers 13 residues. Trimming left V 5 bases short and J 5 bases short, with 12 bases between. CDR1 is SGHAT, CDR2 FQDESV, per germline (reference sequence). This chain's CDR3 is CASSEVREETQYF. CDR3 coding DNA: TGTGCCAGCAGCGAAGTGAGGGAGGAGACCCAGTACTTC.

This clone showed up just a few times. This chain uses TRBV7-9 with TRBJ1-4; D is possibly TRBD1 (5 bases). Germline V CDR1 and CDR2: SEHNR, FQNEAQ (reference sequence). Between the trimmed V and J ends, which lost 5 bases and 2 bases, there was a span of 9 bases. This CDR3 is built from 14 residues. The CDR3 is CASSTGHTNEKLFF. Written as DNA, the CDR3 is TGTGCCAGCAGCACAGGACATACTAATGAAAAACTGTTTTTT. The variable domain in full, completed from reference TRBV7-9 and TRBJ1-4, reads DTGVSQNPRHKITKRGQNVTFRCDPISEHNRLYWYRQTLGQGPEFLTYFQNEAQLEKSRLLSDRFSAERPKGSFSTLEIQRTEQGDSAMYLCASSTGHTNEKLFFGSGTQLSVL.